Shown below are 19 T cell receptor beta chains from a single sample sequenced in a study of cytomegalovirus exposure and HLA in healthy donors. Here immunoSEQ multiplex PCR was the method, and the copy in TCRdb shows in-frame clones only, minus some. This sample has 90,000 or so clones; roughly 85% occur once, and the top ten carry approximately 22%. Input material: PBMCs. The receptors were sampled from a man aged 18 to 29 in good health and CMV-seropositive.

V and J are TRBV4-2 and TRBJ1-4, with D hard to call. In germline, CDR1 is LGHNA, CDR2 YNFKEQ. The CDR3 extends over 14 amino acids. Trimming shortened V by 2 bases and J by 8 bases, and 12 bases separated the two germline ends. CDR3 sequence (DNA): TGTGCCAGCAGCCAATTTCTCTTAGAAGAAAAACTGTTTTTT. Translation: CASSQFLLEEKLFF.

This chain uses TRBV4-2 with TRBJ2-3, with TRBD2 identical over 9 bases. V was clipped by 0 bases and J by 7 bases; unmatched bases: 14. The CDR3 is 18 residues long. The germline V gene encodes CDR1 LGHNA and CDR2 YNFKEQ. The CDR3 DNA sequence: TGTGCCAGCAGCCAAGATGAAGCTGGCGGGGGGGGGATCAATACGCAGTATTTT. Protein product: CASSQDEAGGGGINTQYF.

The CDR3 protein is CSVEGQGVRGYTF. The CDR3 region has the DNA TGCAGCGTTGAGGGACAGGGGGTTAGAGGCTACACCTTC. This rearrangement joins TRBV29-1 to TRBJ1-2, with 11 bases fitting TRBD1. The V and J ends lost 3 bases and 8 bases, in that order; junction bases with no gene match: 5. Germline values: CDR1 SQVTM, CDR2 ANQGSEA. CDR3 length: 13 residues.

This chain joins TRBV6-4 and TRBJ1-2; the match to TRBD1 covers 7 bases. The germline V gene has CDR1 MRHNA and CDR2 SNTAGT. Trimming at V came to 10 bases and at J to 5 bases, leaving 7 bases not matched to a gene. The CDR3 runs 12 residues. Here the CDR3 reads CANRGAGYGYTF. In nucleotides, the CDR3 is TGTGCCAACAGGGGTGCAGGGTATGGCTACACCTTC.

The V gene is TRBV13, the J gene TRBJ2-2; unclear D gene. The CDR3 is 12 amino acids. The germline V gene has CDR1 PRHDT and CDR2 FYEKMQ (reference sequence). Between the trimmed V and J ends, which lost 3 bases and 6 bases, there was a span of 5 bases. CDR3 residues: CASSLQAGELFF. CDR3 bases: TGTGCCAGCAGCTTGCAGGCCGGGGAGCTGTTTTTT.

This chain joins TRBV28 and TRBJ1-2; a possible D gene is TRBD1 (5 bases). Trimming removed 3 bases at V and 4 bases at J, with 9 bases between. CDR1 and CDR2 (germline): MDHEN, SYDVKM. The CDR3 loop spans 13 amino acids. CDR3 nucleotide sequence: TGTGCCAGCAGTTTTCGGGGGTTCTATGGCTACACCTTC. Translating it yields CASSFRGFYGYTF.

This chain uses TRBV28 with TRBJ1-1; the D gene is possibly TRBD1 (6 bases). V shed 6 bases and J shed 12 bases, with 20 bases lying between them. This CDR3 has 13 residues. From germline, CDR1 is MDHEN and CDR2 SYDVKM. CDR3 coding DNA: TGTGCCAGCAGGTCCCCGAAGGGGGGGGTGACTTTCTTT. Translated, it gives CASRSPKGGVTFF.

The chain links TRBV5-1 to TRBJ2-7; TRBD1 agrees at 12 bases. This CDR3 spans 15 amino acids. The germline gives CDR1 SGHRS, CDR2 YFSETQ. V was clipped by 1 base and J by 5 bases; unmatched bases: 4. In DNA form, the CDR3 reads TGCGCCAGCAGCTTGAGGGGACAGGGGGCCCACGAGCAGTACTTC. As protein: CASSLRGQGAHEQYF.

The rearrangement joins TRBV11-3 to TRBJ2-1; TRBD2 aligns across 10 bases. J lost 8 bases, V lost 5 bases, and 9 bases had no gene match. The CDR3 has 15 residues. CDR1 SGHNT and CDR2 YENEEA come from the germline V gene. The CDR3 coding sequence is TGTGCCAGCAGCCCACTAGCGGGGTCCCCCGATGAGCAGTTCTTC. Amino acid sequence: CASSPLAGSPDEQFF.

This clone was seen repeatedly, ten times or more. This chain links TRBV6-1 with TRBJ2-6; possibly TRBD2 for D (6 bases). This CDR3 is 20 amino acids long. Germline CDR1 is MNHNS and CDR2 is SASEGT. The V and J ends lost 4 bases and 0 bases respectively, with 22 bases between them. The CDR3 here is CASSGAFIMEGDSGANVLTF. DNA of the CDR3: TGTGCCAGCAGTGGGGCCTTTATCATGGAGGGTGACTCTGGGGCCAACGTCCTGACTTTC.

This clone came up a few times. The CDR3 sequence is CASSESGESGELFF. The CDR3 DNA reads as TGTGCCAGCAGTGAATCCGGGGAATCGGGGGAGCTGTTTTTT. The rearrangement uses TRBV6-1 and TRBJ2-2; TRBD2 is a possible D gene (5 bases). Germline CDR1 reads MNHNS; CDR2 reads SASEGT. The CDR3 is 14 amino acids. The V and J ends lost 2 bases and 8 bases respectively, with 12 bases between them.

This clone has a handful of counts. The V and J genes are TRBV5-1 and TRBJ2-7; a weak D match, TRBD1 (6 bases). The V end was cut by 4 bases, the J end by 11 bases, with 19 bases between. The CDR3 covers 13 residues. CDR1 is SGHRS and CDR2 is YFSETQ in the germline V gene. This chain's CDR3 is CASSDPPGHLKYF. The CDR3 DNA reads TGCGCCAGCAGCGACCCCCCGGGACACCTGAAGTACTTC.

The V gene is TRBV13, the J gene TRBJ2-1, with a possible D match to TRBD2 (5 bases). This CDR3 is 14 amino acids long. Looked up from germline, CDR1 is PRHDT and CDR2 is FYEKMQ (reference sequence). Trimming left V 0 bases short and J 9 bases short, with 12 bases between. The CDR3 loop is CASSLGLTAGEQFF. The DNA of the CDR3 is TGTGCCAGCAGCTTAGGCCTCACCGCGGGTGAGCAGTTCTTC.

The rearrangement joins TRBV28 to TRBJ1-4; D is undetermined. The V end lost 10 bases, the J end lost 5 bases, and 14 bases lay between the germline ends. There are 13 residues in the CDR3. Germline assignment: CDR1 MDHEN and CDR2 SYDVKM. The CDR3 loop is CATFDTMNEKLFF. In DNA, the CDR3 is TGTGCCACCTTCGACACCATGAATGAAAAACTGTTTTTT.

This chain uses TRBV23-1 with TRBJ2-1; possible D gene TRBD2, 7 bases. Being an ORF, TRBV23-1 has a function that is uncertain. The CDR3 length is 17 residues. V dropped 3 bases and J dropped 5 bases, with 20 bases sitting between them. The CDR3 DNA reads as TGCGCCAGCAGTCAGAAAGAAAGAGGGGGGGAGAACAATGAGCAGTTCTTC. It is translated as CASSQKERGGENNEQFF.

The chain joins TRBV5-6 to TRBJ1-2; 8 bases align to TRBD1. The CDR3 is 14 residues long. Per the germline V gene, CDR1 is SGHDT and CDR2 is YYEEEE. V trimming: 4 bases; J trimming: 7 bases; junction bases outside the gene matches: 9. The CDR3 nucleotides are TGTGCCAGCAGCCCCGGGACAGGCTTCCGTGGCTACACCTTC. It is translated as CASSPGTGFRGYTF. Based on the CDR3 plus reference TRBV5-6 and TRBJ1-2, the full variable domain is DAGVTQSPTHLIKTRGQQVTLRCSPKSGHDTVSWYQQALGQGPQFIFQYYEEEERQRGNFPDRFSGHQFPNYSSELNVNALLLGDSALYLCASSPGTGFRGYTFGSGTRLTVV.

The CDR3 here is CASSELIAGVVEQFF. In DNA, the CDR3 is TGTGCCAGCAGTGAGTTAATAGCGGGAGTTGTTGAGCAGTTCTTC. This sequence joins TRBV2 and TRBJ2-1; TRBD2 matches 9 bases. Germline lookup yields CDR1 SNHLY and CDR2 FYNNEI. Losses at the gene ends were 3 bases for V and 9 bases for J; bases not matched to a gene: 9. The CDR3 length is 15 residues.

V gene TRBV7-6 combines with J gene TRBJ2-5, with D unresolved. From germline, CDR1 is SGHVS and CDR2 FNYEAQ. The CDR3 totals 13 residues. The V end was cut by 2 bases, the J end by 4 bases, with 8 bases between. CDR3 in DNA: TGTGCCAGCAGCTTATCAGGAAGAGAGACCCAGTACTTC. It specifies CASSLSGRETQYF.

The V call is TRBV29-1, the J call TRBJ1-1; 8 nucleotides agree with TRBD1. The trim removed 6 bases at V and 1 base at J, leaving 7 bases unmatched. The CDR3 length is 14 residues. Germline V gene lookup returns CDR1 SQVTM and CDR2 ANQGSEA. The CDR3 protein is CSVAWTGPNTEAFF. Here the CDR3 DNA reads TGCAGCGTGGCTTGGACAGGGCCGAACACTGAAGCTTTCTTT.